The rows below give T cell receptor beta chains drawn from one sample of a study of blood T cell repertoires in COVID-19. Assay: immunoSEQ multiplex PCR; the TCRdb copy retains only in-frame clones and omits some. The sample has around 80,000 clones, approximately 80% seen once. Material for sequencing was peripheral blood. The receptors stem from a man older than 75 with acute or convalescent COVID-19. Each CDR3 is given with its conserved first and last residue. The D gene is left open where the match is weak. The size entry is marked missing in some rows and otherwise reads once, few, many or a size class.

V gene: TRBV6-5
J gene: TRBJ1-2
clone size: -
D gene: -
CDR3 DNA: TGTGCCAGCAGTCCACTAAACACTAACTATGGCTACACCTTC
CDR3 protein: CASSPLNTNYGYTF

V gene: TRBV5-1
J gene: TRBJ2-2
clone size: -
D gene: TRBD1
CDR3 DNA: TGCGCCAGCAGCTTGACAGGGGGCGGTGGCACCGGGGAGCTGTTTTTT
CDR3 protein: CASSLTGGGGTGELFF

V gene: TRBV9
J gene: TRBJ1-1
clone size: -
D gene: -
CDR3 DNA: TGTGCCAGCAGCGGAGGCAGGAACACTGAAGCTTTCTTT
CDR3 protein: CASSGGRNTEAFF

V gene: TRBV20-1
J gene: TRBJ1-2
clone size: few
D gene: TRBD1
CDR3 DNA: TGCAGTGCTAGTCAGGGGGCTGGGTTTGGTGGCTACACCTTC
CDR3 protein: CSASQGAGFGGYTF

V gene: TRBV6-1
J gene: TRBJ1-1
clone size: -
D gene: -
CDR3 DNA: TGTGCCAGCAGTGAAGCGTATACGGGAATAAACACTGAAGCTTTCTTT
CDR3 protein: CASSEAYTGINTEAFF

V gene: TRBV27
J gene: TRBJ2-7
clone size: -
D gene: TRBD1
CDR3 DNA: TGTGCCAGCAGTCCAATACAGGGGGCTTACGAGCAGTACTTC
CDR3 protein: CASSPIQGAYEQYF

V gene: TRBV19
J gene: TRBJ1-2
clone size: few
D gene: TRBD1
CDR3 DNA: TGTGCCAGTAGATCCGGGACAGGGGCTGGGAACTATGGCTACACCTTC
CDR3 protein: CASRSGTGAGNYGYTF

V gene: TRBV7-2
J gene: TRBJ1-1
clone size: -
D gene: -
CDR3 DNA: TGTGCCAGCAGCTTAGCCCCTCGTAGCGGCGCCAAGTTCGGAAGCACTGAAGCTTTCTTT
CDR3 protein: CASSLAPRSGAKFGSTEAFF

V gene: TRBV19
J gene: TRBJ2-3
clone size: -
D gene: -
CDR3 DNA: TGTGCCAGTAGTATCAGCGGCGACACAGATACGCAGTATTTT
CDR3 protein: CASSISGDTDTQYF

V gene: TRBV9
J gene: TRBJ2-3
clone size: -
D gene: -
CDR3 DNA: TGTGCCAGCAGCGTAGGTCTGTTGACAGATACGCAGTATTTT
CDR3 protein: CASSVGLLTDTQYF

V gene: TRBV5-1
J gene: TRBJ1-1
clone size: -
D gene: -
CDR3 DNA: TGCGCCAGCAGCTTGGAAGGGCGGGCTGAAGCTTTCTTT
CDR3 protein: CASSLEGRAEAFF

V gene: TRBV20-1
J gene: TRBJ1-4
clone size: few
D gene: -
CDR3 DNA: TGCAGTGCTAGAGATCCGGAAAAACTGTTTTTT
CDR3 protein: CSARDPEKLFF

V gene: TRBV6-5
J gene: TRBJ1-2
clone size: few
D gene: -
CDR3 DNA: TGTGCCAGCAGCGACAGGTTTAACTATGGCTACACCTTC
CDR3 protein: CASSDRFNYGYTF

V gene: TRBV6-5
J gene: TRBJ1-2
clone size: -
D gene: -
CDR3 DNA: TGTGCCAGCAGCCAAGCGACTAACGCGAACTATGGCTACACCTTC
CDR3 protein: CASSQATNANYGYTF

V gene: TRBV6-5
J gene: TRBJ2-1
clone size: once
D gene: TRBD2
CDR3 DNA: TGTGCCAGCAGATCTAGCGGGGGTTTAAATGAGCAGTTCTTC
CDR3 protein: CASRSSGGLNEQFF

V gene: TRBV5-5
J gene: TRBJ1-5
clone size: -
D gene: -
CDR3 DNA: TGTGCCAGCAGCTTGGGCCCAGGGCGGAATCAGCCCCAGCATTTT
CDR3 protein: CASSLGPGRNQPQHF

V gene: TRBV12-3/TRBV12-4
J gene: TRBJ2-5
clone size: -
D gene: -
CDR3 DNA: TGTGCCAGCAGTTACGGGGGATTGGAGACCCAGTACTTC
CDR3 protein: CASSYGGLETQYF

V gene: TRBV6-5
J gene: TRBJ2-2
clone size: -
D gene: TRBD1
CDR3 DNA: TGTGCCACCTCCACCGGGACAGCGAACACCGGGGAGCTGTTTTTT
CDR3 protein: CATSTGTANTGELFF

V gene: TRBV19
J gene: TRBJ2-2
clone size: -
D gene: TRBD1
CDR3 DNA: TGTGCCAGTACCCCCGGGACAGCGAACACCGGGGAGCTGTTTTTT
CDR3 protein: CASTPGTANTGELFF

V gene: TRBV4-2
J gene: TRBJ2-3
clone size: -
D gene: TRBD2
CDR3 DNA: TGTGCCAGCAGCCTCCTCCGAGCGGGGGGGCCCCTGGCGGATACGCAGTATTTT
CDR3 protein: CASSLLRAGGPLADTQYF

V gene: TRBV28
J gene: TRBJ2-1
clone size: -
D gene: TRBD1
CDR3 DNA: TGTGCCAGCAGCTCTCCGGGACAGAACAATGAGCAGTTCTTC
CDR3 protein: CASSSPGQNNEQFF

V gene: TRBV19
J gene: TRBJ1-6
clone size: -
D gene: TRBD1
CDR3 DNA: TGTGCCAGTAGTGGTCGCTCCCAACAGGGGGCTTATAATTCACCCCTCCACTTT
CDR3 protein: CASSGRSQQGAYNSPLHF

V gene: TRBV2
J gene: TRBJ1-4
clone size: few
D gene: TRBD1
CDR3 DNA: TGTGCCAGCAGTCAGGGGGCGCATTTAACTAATGAAAAACTGTTTTTT
CDR3 protein: CASSQGAHLTNEKLFF

V gene: TRBV5-5
J gene: TRBJ2-3
clone size: -
D gene: TRBD2
CDR3 DNA: TGTGCCAGCAGCTTGCCCTTACAAGGGACTAGTAGCACAGATACGCAGTATTTT
CDR3 protein: CASSLPLQGTSSTDTQYF

V gene: TRBV3-1/TRBV3-2
J gene: TRBJ2-2
clone size: -
D gene: -
CDR3 DNA: TGTGCCAGCAGCCATGCCAGTATTAACGGGGAGCTGTTTTTT
CDR3 protein: CASSHASINGELFF

V gene: TRBV18
J gene: TRBJ2-1
clone size: -
D gene: TRBD2
CDR3 DNA: TGTGCCAGCTCACCTTTAGCGGGGGGAGACTACAATGAGCAGTTCTTC
CDR3 protein: CASSPLAGGDYNEQFF

V gene: TRBV2
J gene: TRBJ2-7
clone size: -
D gene: TRBD1
CDR3 DNA: TGTGCCAGCAGTGGGACAGGGGGCCGTGGCGAGCAGTACTTC
CDR3 protein: CASSGTGGRGEQYF

V gene: TRBV11-2
J gene: TRBJ2-7
clone size: -
D gene: TRBD2
CDR3 DNA: TGTGCCAGCAGCAAGATGAGCGGGGGGGCGTCCTACGAGCAGTACTTC
CDR3 protein: CASSKMSGGASYEQYF

V gene: TRBV10-1
J gene: TRBJ1-4
clone size: few
D gene: -
CDR3 DNA: TGCGCCAGCAGTGAGAAGACACTTAATGAAAAACTGTTTTTT
CDR3 protein: CASSEKTLNEKLFF

V gene: TRBV3-1/TRBV3-2
J gene: TRBJ2-3
clone size: -
D gene: -
CDR3 DNA: TGTGCCAGCAGCCAAAGGGGGACGGCTGGGGCAGATACGCAGTATTTT
CDR3 protein: CASSQRGTAGADTQYF

V gene: TRBV19
J gene: TRBJ2-7
clone size: -
D gene: -
CDR3 DNA: TGTGCCAGTAGTTTACTACAGGGAGTTGAGCAGTACTTC
CDR3 protein: CASSLLQGVEQYF

V gene: TRBV4-2
J gene: TRBJ1-1
clone size: -
D gene: TRBD1
CDR3 DNA: TGTGCCAGCAGCCAAAGACAGGGGAACACTGAAGCTTTCTTT
CDR3 protein: CASSQRQGNTEAFF

V gene: TRBV19
J gene: TRBJ1-1
clone size: once
D gene: TRBD1
CDR3 DNA: TGTGCCAGTAAGGGGGCAGGGAAGGGGATGAACACTGAAGCTTTCTTT
CDR3 protein: CASKGAGKGMNTEAFF

V gene: TRBV10-3
J gene: TRBJ2-7
clone size: -
D gene: TRBD1
CDR3 DNA: TGTGCCATCAGCCCAGGACAGGGGGCGATCGAGCAGTACTTC
CDR3 protein: CAISPGQGAIEQYF